The entry below gives a single T cell receptor beta chain sequence along with its context. The target antigen is unknown. This sample is drawn from a study of cytotoxic CD8 clonotypes in ibrutinib-treated CLL. Study-wide results and limits: Clonality increased at ibrutinib response and stayed stable in sustained remission. At progression, however, it fell back toward baseline. Baseline clonality was higher than in age-matched healthy donors and moved in step with circulating CD8+ T-cell counts.

Assay: immunoSEQ multiplex PCR; the TCRdb copy retains only in-frame clones and omits some. Here the sample spans 130,000 to 150,000 clones, roughly 83% being singletons. This CDR3 is built from 15 residues. CDR1 and CDR2 from the germline V gene are MNHEY and SVGAGI. V lost 5 bases to trimming and J lost 3 bases; unmatched junction nucleotides: 6. The authors obtained roughly 1.8 micrograms of genomic DNA from cryopreserved PBMCs for TCR beta libraries. The receptor comes from a human donor with chronic lymphocytic leukemia. This rearrangement joins TRBV6-5 to TRBJ1-1; 10 bases align to TRBD1. This sample comprised PBMCs, obtained after 12 months of ibrutinib treatment. Here the CDR3 reads CASSRGGQGHTEAFF. The CDR3 bases are TGTGCCAGCAGTCGAGGGGGACAGGGGCACACTGAAGCTTTCTTT.